This T cell receptor beta chain was documented in a study of control samples from healthy donors and cancer patients. Trimming at V came to 0 bases and at J to 2 bases, leaving 0 bases not matched to a gene. CDR1 and CDR2 from the germline V gene are MNHNS and SASEGT. The CDR3 totals 15 residues. Sequencing used immunoSEQ multiplex PCR; TCRdb keeps in-frame clones, though not all of them. The table has about 130,000 clones, roughly 94% seen once. The J gene is TRBJ1-5, the V gene TRBV6-1; TRBD1 matches 8 bases. The specimen was PBMCs. The clonotype was recovered from a man aged 55 to 70 with colorectal cancer. CDR3 loop: CASSEAGQGNQPQHF. CDR3 bases: TGTGCCAGCAGTGAAGCGGGACAGGGCAATCAGCCCCAGCATTTT.